The 4 T cell receptor beta chains given below trace back to one sample, sequenced in a study of breast tumors, draining lymph nodes, adjacent tissues. The lymph nodes were axillary draining lymph nodes from breast cancer patients. Each CDR3 protein is one row after TCRdb ran MiXCR on the multiplex PCR reads. Among 150,000 to 200,000 distinct CDR3 sequences listed, approximately 33% were seen once. Material: axillary lymph node tissue. The origin of the receptors is a female donor with breast cancer. Some clones in this sample may be carry-over from other donors' samples.

In regard to this clonotype: One end of the junction does not line up with germline, which may come from a read error. This chain joins TRBV4-2 and TRBJ1-1, with TRBD1 identical over 11 bases. The CDR3 loop spans 17 amino acids. Germline V gene lookup returns CDR1 LGHNA and CDR2 YNFKEQ. CDR3 loop: CASSPRTGGTQNTEAFF. The CDR3 DNA reads as TGTGCTAGCAGCCCTCGGACAGGGGGCACCCAGAACACTGAAGCTTTCTTT.

This clonotype was observed at least ten times. V gene TRBV7-8 combines with J gene TRBJ2-7, with TRBD2 as a possible D gene (7 bases). Germline V CDR1 and CDR2: SGHVS, FQNEAQ. With 2 bases removed from V and 0 bases from J, the gap between germline ends came to 8 bases. This CDR3 contains 14 residues. CDR3 in DNA: TGTGCCAGCAGCTTACGGGGGGCCTCCTACGAGCAGTACTTC. Its translation is CASSLRGASYEQYF. Supplemented by reference TRBV7-8 and TRBJ2-7, the full variable domain reads GAGVSQSPRYKVAKRGQDVALRCDPISGHVSLFWYQQALGQGPEFLTYFQNEAQLDKSGLPSDRFFAERPEGSVSTLKIQRTQQEDSAVYLCASSLRGASYEQYFGPGTRLTVT.

At least ten counts were recorded for this clonotype. The rearrangement joins TRBV19 to TRBJ1-3; possibly TRBD1 for D (5 bases). The germline V and J ends were trimmed by 0 bases and 0 bases, with 15 bases remaining between them. CDR3 length equals 18 residues. Germline CDR1 reads LNHDA; CDR2 reads SQIVND (reference sequence). CDR3 loop: CASSIEGVGRHSGNTIYF. DNA for the CDR3: TGTGCCAGTAGTATAGAGGGGGTTGGAAGGCACTCTGGAAACACCATATATTTT.

This clonotype was recorded many times. J is TRBJ1-6 and V is TRBV13, with D possibly matching TRBD1 (5 bases). Germline V gene data show CDR1 as PRHDT and CDR2 as FYEKMQ (reference sequence). The CDR3 runs to 16 residues. Trimming cost V 5 bases and J 14 bases, with 25 bases left between them. CDR3 nucleotide sequence: TGTGCCAGCAGCCTCCCCCGGGGGGAGGGTTTTAGCACCCTCCACTTT. Protein product: CASSLPRGEGFSTLHF.